These 32 T cell receptor beta chains originate from one sample sequenced in a study of response to subunit inactivated influenza vaccine. TCRdb passed the RT-PCR reads through MiXCR, listing each CDR3 protein once. The sample has roughly 500,000 distinct CDR3 sequences; 16% are singletons. Sample: CD4+ T cells sorted from PBMCs, taken approximately 25 months after vaccination. The source of these receptors is a man aged 50-75 years who received an inactivated influenza vaccine.

The chain couples TRBV29-1 to TRBJ2-5; D not resolved. Trimming left V 5 bases short and J 1 base short, with 8 bases between. Germline-derived CDR1 and CDR2 are SQVTM and ANQGSEA. The CDR3 sequence is 12 residues long. The CDR3 DNA follows: TGCAGCGTTTTTCACAGCCAAGAGACCCAGTACTTC. It encodes CSVFHSQETQYF.

This clonotype was counted only a few times. The genes are TRBV20-1 and TRBJ1-6, with 10 bases matching TRBD1. With V trimmed by 1 base and J by 5 bases, 2 bases remained unmatched. The CDR3 sequence is 15 residues long. CDR1 is DFQATT, CDR2 SNEGSKA, per germline (reference sequence). CDR3 DNA: TGCAGTGCTAGAGGTGGGACAGGGGATAATTCACCCCTCCACTTT. Protein: CSARGGTGDNSPLHF.

Note on this clonotype: Possible read error: a much larger clone is one base away. V usage is TRBV3-1 and J usage is TRBJ1-4, with 7 bases matching TRBD1. Losses at the gene ends were 5 bases for V and 3 bases for J; bases not matched to a gene: 0. The CDR3 is 13 amino acids. Germline V gene data show CDR1 as LGHDT and CDR2 as YNNKEL (reference sequence). Written as DNA, the CDR3 is TGTGCCAGCAGCACAGGGGCTAATGAAAAACTGTTTTTT. This translates into CASSTGANEKLFF.

This clonotype was counted a few times. This sequence joins TRBV7-6 and TRBJ2-1; TRBD2 agrees at 8 bases. Losses at the gene ends were 2 bases for V and 9 bases for J; bases not matched to a gene: 3. Per germline, CDR1 SGHVS and CDR2 FNYEAQ. The CDR3 sequence is 13 residues long. The CDR3 DNA sequence: TGTGCCAGCAGCTTAAGTAGCGGGGTTGAGCAGTTCTTC. Its protein product is CASSLSSGVEQFF.

For the CDR3, the DNA is TGTGCCATCAGTCCCAGAACAGGGTTTCCCCAGCATTTT. Protein: CAISPRTGFPQHF. V gene TRBV10-3 combines with J gene TRBJ1-5; TRBD1 might be the D (6 bases). Germline-derived CDR1 and CDR2 are ENHRY and SYGVKD. The CDR3 contains 13 residues. Deletions cut 5 bases from V and 10 bases from J, with 15 bases between.

This clonotype was seen a handful of times. V usage is TRBV29-1 and J usage is TRBJ1-4; no reliable D call. The CDR3 totals 13 residues. Trimming cost V 4 bases and J 10 bases, with 16 bases left between them. From germline, CDR1 is SQVTM and CDR2 ANQGSEA. This chain's CDR3 is CSVGTPKLGKLFF. The CDR3 bases are TGCAGCGTTGGGACGCCAAAGCTGGGAAAACTGTTTTTT.

This clonotype was seen many times. The chain uses TRBV20-1 and TRBJ1-5; 8 bases line up with TRBD1. Trimming removed 4 bases from V and 0 bases from J; junction bases left unmatched: 5. The CDR3 totals 15 residues. Germline loops: CDR1 DFQATT, CDR2 SNEGSKA (reference sequence). The CDR3 DNA follows: TGCAGTGCTACTACAGGGGGTTATAGCAATCAGCCCCAGCATTTT. This encodes CSATTGGYSNQPQHF.

This clonotype has just a few counts. The chain joins TRBV20-1 to TRBJ2-5; no reliable D call. Germline CDR1 reads DFQATT; CDR2 reads SNEGSKA (reference sequence). CDR3 length equals 15 residues. Trimming cost V 1 base and J 1 base, with 13 bases left between them. The CDR3 bases are TGCAGTGCTAGAGGCCCCCTACTGCTCCAAGAGACCCAGTACTTC. It is translated as CSARGPLLLQETQYF.

The chain has TRBV7-2 and TRBJ2-7; 7 positions match TRBD2. The V and J ends lost 1 base and 3 bases, in that order; junction bases with no gene match: 3. This CDR3 comprises 14 residues. The germline CDR1 and CDR2 sequences are SGHTA and FQGNSA. The CDR3, as DNA: TGTGCCAGCAGCTTAGTTCCTAGCGGCTACGAGCAGTACTTC. Protein: CASSLVPSGYEQYF. Combining the CDR3 with reference TRBV7-2 and TRBJ2-7 gives the whole variable domain GAGVSQSPSNKVTEKGKDVELRCDPISGHTALYWYRQSLGQGLEFLIYFQGNSAPDKSGLPSDRFSAERTGGSVSTLTIQRTQQEDSAVYLCASSLVPSGYEQYFGPGTRLTVT.

The chain recombines TRBV9 with TRBJ1-1, with D uncertain. Germline loops: CDR1 SGDLS, CDR2 YYNGEE. The CDR3 runs to 16 residues. V lost 1 base and J 2 bases, leaving 15 bases between the germline ends. The CDR3: CASSVLIDRPNTEAFF. The CDR3 nucleotides are TGTGCCAGCAGCGTACTAATTGACCGACCCAACACTGAAGCTTTCTTT.

This clonotype showed up just a few times. The chain links TRBV12-3 or TRBV12-4 to TRBJ2-7; tentative D call: TRBD2 (6 bases). The CDR3 runs 16 residues. V was cut by 0 bases and J by 1 base, with 13 bases left in between. The CDR3 DNA reads as TGTGCCAGCAGTTTAGCCCCGGGGGTGATGTCCTACGAGCAGTACTTC. Translation: CASSLAPGVMSYEQYF.

This clonotype was observed a few times. The V and J genes are TRBV3-1 and TRBJ1-2; a possible D gene is TRBD1 (5 bases). This CDR3 contains 14 residues. From germline, CDR1 is LGHDT and CDR2 YNNKEL (reference sequence). The ends were cut back, 0 bases at V and 7 bases at J, with 12 bases in the middle. The CDR3 nucleotides are TGTGCCAGCAGCCAAGATGGAAGGGGAGCTGGCTACACCTTC. Protein product: CASSQDGRGAGYTF.

As regards this clonotype: An end of the junction differs from the germline gene, which may be a read error. The chain carries TRBV10-2 and TRBJ2-2; unclear D gene. In germline, CDR1 is WSHSY, CDR2 SAAADI. The CDR3 is 13 residues long. Here the CDR3 DNA reads TGCGCCAGCAGGGAGTGGGCCACCGGGGAGCTGTTTTTT. Translated: CASREWATGELFF.

Only a few counts were recorded for this clonotype. J is TRBJ2-3 and V is TRBV29-1; 8 nucleotides align to TRBD2. The germline V gene has CDR1 SQVTM and CDR2 ANQGSEA. This CDR3 has 14 residues. The J segment lost 0 bases and the V segment lost 3 bases, leaving 2 bases of the junction unmatched. The CDR3 DNA follows: TGCAGCGTTGACGAGCGGGAGAGCACAGATACGCAGTATTTT. As protein: CSVDERESTDTQYF.

V and J are TRBV10-3 and TRBJ2-1; TRBD2 matches 7 bases. Germline assignment: CDR1 ENHRY and CDR2 SYGVKD. This CDR3 comprises 14 residues. With 3 bases clipped from V and 9 bases from J, the junction kept 8 bases outside the gene matches. The CDR3 sequence: CAISDGGNLFEQFF. The CDR3 coding sequence is TGTGCCATCAGTGACGGGGGGAACCTTTTTGAGCAGTTCTTC.

The rearrangement uses TRBV7-8 and TRBJ2-1, with 14 bases that match TRBD2. This CDR3 has 14 amino acids. The germline V gene encodes CDR1 SGHVS and CDR2 FQNEAQ. V lost 8 bases, J lost 9 bases, and 6 bases stayed unmatched. The CDR3 DNA reads TGTGCCAGCGGGACTAGCGGGAGTAGGGGTGAGCAGTTCTTC. Its protein is CASGTSGSRGEQFF.

This clonotype was counted only a few times. The chain recombines TRBV5-1 with TRBJ2-7, with 7 bases identical to TRBD1. Germline CDR1 and CDR2: SGHRS and YFSETQ. The CDR3 spans 16 residues. J lost 1 base, V lost 0 bases, and 7 bases had no gene match. In DNA, the CDR3 is TGCGCCAGCAGCTTGGCTTGGGGACAGACGTCCTACGAGCAGTACTTC. Protein product: CASSLAWGQTSYEQYF. The whole variable domain, filled in from reference TRBV5-1 and TRBJ2-7, reads KAGVTQTPRYLIKTRGQQVTLSCSPISGHRSVSWYQQTPGQGLQFLFEYFSETQRNKGNFPGRFSGRQFSNSRSEMNVSTLELGDSALYLCASSLAWGQTSYEQYFGPGTRLTVT.

The genes are TRBV28 and TRBJ1-1; D unresolved. Germline V CDR1 and CDR2: MDHEN, SYDVKM. This CDR3 has 12 residues. The ends were cut back, 8 bases at V and 1 base at J, with 8 bases in the middle. DNA for the CDR3: TGTGCCAGCGGGAGTGGGAACACTGAAGCTTTCTTT. This gives the protein CASGSGNTEAFF.

This clonotype was counted between two and nine times. The rearrangement links TRBV20-1 to TRBJ2-7; perhaps TRBD2 as D (7 bases). Germline assignment: CDR1 DFQATT and CDR2 SNEGSKA (reference sequence). The CDR3 loop spans 14 amino acids. V was clipped by 0 bases and J by 4 bases, with 13 bases between them. The CDR3 sequence is CSARDRRGTYEQYF. In DNA, the CDR3 is TGCAGTGCTAGAGATAGGCGGGGGACATACGAGCAGTACTTC.

This clonotype was seen a few times. The chain couples TRBV9 to TRBJ2-5, with TRBD1 matching 9 bases. The CDR3 length is 20 residues. J was trimmed by 0 bases and V by 2 bases; bases with no gene match: 17. Germline loops: CDR1 SGDLS, CDR2 YYNGEE. CDR3 residues: CASSVESLGQGLFNQETQYF. DNA for the CDR3: TGTGCCAGCAGCGTCGAGAGCCTAGGACAGGGGCTTTTCAACCAAGAGACCCAGTACTTC. The full variable domain, its missing parts supplied by reference TRBV9 and TRBJ2-5, is DSGVTQTPKHLITATGQRVTLRCSPRSGDLSVYWYQQSLDQGLQFLIQYYNGEERAKGNILERFSAQQFPDLHSELNLSSLELGDSALYFCASSVESLGQGLFNQETQYFGPGTRLLVL.

The sample holds a few counts of this clonotype. The rearrangement links TRBV12-3 or TRBV12-4 to TRBJ2-6; D unresolved. The ends were cut back, 7 bases at V and 0 bases at J, with 7 bases in the middle. CDR3 length: 14 amino acids. CDR3 amino acids: CASTWTSGANVLTF. CDR3 DNA sequence: TGTGCCAGCACCTGGACCTCTGGGGCCAACGTCCTGACTTTC.

V usage is TRBV2 and J usage is TRBJ2-3; possible D gene TRBD1, 6 bases. This CDR3 contains 13 residues. Trimming shortened V by 6 bases and J by 5 bases, and 12 bases separated the two germline ends. Germline V gene data show CDR1 as SNHLY and CDR2 as FYNNEI. The CDR3 spells CASSGQSGDTQYF. The CDR3 coding sequence is TGTGCCAGCAGCGGACAGTCAGGAGATACGCAGTATTTT.

This clonotype was detected a few times. J is TRBJ2-1 and V is TRBV2; a weak D match, TRBD1 (6 bases). Deletions cut 1 base from V and 9 bases from J, with 16 bases between. The CDR3 is 15 residues long. Germline CDR1 reads SNHLY; CDR2 reads FYNNEI. CDR3 region: CASSEVSRGNGEQFF. The CDR3 DNA sequence: TGTGCCAGCAGTGAAGTCAGTAGGGGGAACGGTGAGCAGTTCTTC.

The rearrangement links TRBV5-1 to TRBJ2-2, with D possibly TRBD2 on 5 matching bases. V lost 4 bases and J 0 bases, leaving 16 bases between the germline ends. CDR1 SGHRS and CDR2 YFSETQ come from the germline V gene. CDR3 length: 17 residues. CDR3 bases: TGCGCCAGCAGCCACGATTCGGGAACATCGAACACCGGGGAGCTGTTTTTT. As protein: CASSHDSGTSNTGELFF. Looking up the rest from reference TRBV5-1 and TRBJ2-2 gives the full variable domain: KAGVTQTPRYLIKTRGQQVTLSCSPISGHRSVSWYQQTPGQGLQFLFEYFSETQRNKGNFPGRFSGRQFSNSRSEMNVSTLELGDSALYLCASSHDSGTSNTGELFFGEGSRLTVL.

Only a few counts were recorded for this clonotype. Here the CDR3 reads CATSRDRVGNEQFF. CDR3 coding DNA: TGTGCCACTTCACGGGACAGGGTTGGAAATGAGCAGTTCTTC. V gene TRBV11-2 combines with J gene TRBJ2-1; TRBD1 agrees at 9 bases. V gave up 10 bases and J gave up 7 bases; unmatched junction bases: 11. CDR1 is SGHAT and CDR2 is FQNNGV in the germline V gene. The CDR3 totals 14 residues.

The V and J genes are TRBV30 and TRBJ1-6; the D is unclear. The CDR3 consists of 14 residues. Trimming left V 3 bases short and J 6 bases short, with 12 bases between. Germline V gene data show CDR1 as GTSNPN and CDR2 as SVGIG (reference sequence). The CDR3 region has the DNA TGTGCCTGGAGAGGCGCCAGGACTAATTCACCCCTCCACTTT. It is translated as CAWRGARTNSPLHF.

The genes are TRBV6-1 and TRBJ1-3, with 12 bases aligning to TRBD1. J lost 0 bases, V lost 5 bases, and 2 bases had no gene match. This CDR3 is built from 16 residues. CDR1 and CDR2 from the germline V gene are MNHNS and SASEGT. This chain's CDR3 is CASSMGQGASGNTIYF. CDR3 DNA: TGTGCCAGCAGTATGGGACAGGGGGCCTCTGGAAACACCATATATTTT.

The table lists this clonotype with a few counts. The chain links TRBV29-1 to TRBJ2-5, with 9 bases fitting TRBD2. CDR1 and CDR2 (germline): SQVTM, ANQGSEA. Trimming at V came to 5 bases and at J to 3 bases, leaving 4 bases not matched to a gene. The CDR3 consists of 13 residues. The CDR3 reads CSVLASGKETQYF. The CDR3, as DNA: TGCAGCGTTCTTGCTAGCGGGAAAGAGACCCAGTACTTC. Together with reference TRBV29-1 and TRBJ2-5, the CDR3 gives the full variable domain: SAVISQKPSRDICQRGTSLTIQCQVDSQVTMMFWYRQQPGQSLTLIATANQGSEATYESGFVIDKFPISRPNLTFSTLTVSNMSPEDSSIYLCSVLASGKETQYFGPGTRLLVL.

This clonotype came up a few times. Germline and junction disagree at one end, which may indicate a read error. This chain links TRBV6-2 or TRBV6-3 with TRBJ2-5, with D possibly called TRBD1 or TRBD2 (5 bases each). This CDR3 is built from 15 residues. Germline V gene data show CDR1 as MNHEY and CDR2 as SVGEGT. The CDR3 loop is CASRTPQGGQGTQYF. The CDR3 DNA is TGTGCCAGCAGAACCCCTCAGGGCGGGCAAGGGACCCAGTACTTC.

This clonotype has just a few counts. The V gene is TRBV12-3 or TRBV12-4, the J gene TRBJ1-5; D is possibly TRBD1 (6 bases). The CDR3 sequence is 15 residues long. V was clipped by 5 bases and J by 3 bases, with 14 bases between them. The CDR3 DNA sequence: TGTGCCAGCAGTCGCTATGGGGGGCCCAATCAGCCCCAGCATTTT. It is translated as CASSRYGGPNQPQHF.

This clonotype was picked up many times. V gene TRBV7-2 combines with J gene TRBJ2-6, with 12 positions matching TRBD1. Germline values: CDR1 SGHTA, CDR2 FQGNSA. The CDR3 runs 18 residues. The trim removed 0 bases at V and 2 bases at J, leaving 2 bases unmatched. The CDR3 region has the DNA TGTGCCAGCAGCTTAGCGGGGGACAGGGGGCCTGGGGCCAACGTCCTGACTTTC. As protein: CASSLAGDRGPGANVLTF.

A few counts support this clonotype. The CDR3 DNA reads as TGTGCCAGCAGCTTTGCTGGGGTTGAGTATGGCTACACCTTC. Protein: CASSFAGVEYGYTF. V usage is TRBV7-9 and J usage is TRBJ1-2; D is uncertain. The CDR3 has 14 residues. V lost 3 bases to trimming and J lost 5 bases, with 13 bases between them. Looked up from germline, CDR1 is SEHNR and CDR2 is FQNEAQ (reference sequence).